The T cell receptor (beta chain) under discussion was sequenced for a study of T cells in Graves' hyperthyroidism and ophthalmopathy. Graves' hyperthyroidism without ophthalmopathy progression within 18 months was termed stable. Patients aged 18 to 65 had newly diagnosed hyperthyroidism lasting under 2 months. PBMCs were collected from an approximately 9.4 ml volume of fresh peripheral blood. The CDR3 loop spans 14 amino acids. CDR1 SGHRS and CDR2 YFSETQ come from the germline V gene. Trimming took off 0 bases at V and 5 bases at J, with 12 bases between the two ends. The source material, RNA transcripts, was used to amplify TCR beta CDR3 regions. The TCR CDR3 first-round RT-PCR relied on the HTBI primer set. A single record per CDR3 protein comes from TCRdb applying MiXCR to the multiplex PCR reads. Of around 500,000 distinct CDR3 sequences listed, 11% to 15% are singletons. This clonotype was counted many times.

The chain joins TRBV5-1 to TRBJ2-7; possible D gene TRBD1, 6 bases. Material: blood. The clonotype was recovered from a woman aged 40 to 50 with Graves' hyperthyroidism. The CDR3 protein is CASSLDRVGNEQYF. The CDR3 DNA reads TGCGCCAGCAGCTTGGACAGGGTAGGAAACGAGCAGTACTTC.